The 25 T cell receptor beta chains listed next were all sequenced from one sample in a study of T cells in Graves' hyperthyroidism and ophthalmopathy. Amplification targeted TCR beta CDR3 regions from RNA transcripts. First-round RT-PCR with HTBI primers amplified the TCR CDR3 region. TCRdb redid the calling of the multiplex PCR reads with MiXCR, one entry per CDR3 protein. The table lists fewer than 750,000 distinct CDR3 sequences, about 15% of them singletons. Sequenced: blood. The source is a woman aged 40 to 55 with Graves' ophthalmopathy.

This clonotype came up many times. The chain recombines TRBV13 with TRBJ1-5; TRBD1 matches 7 bases. The CDR3 loop spans 15 amino acids. V trimming: 0 bases; J trimming: 6 bases; junction bases outside the gene matches: 5. CDR1 is PRHDT, CDR2 FYEKMQ, per germline (reference sequence). This chain's CDR3 is CASSLGRQGPQPQHF. CDR3 in DNA: TGTGCCAGCAGCTTAGGTCGACAGGGACCTCAGCCCCAGCATTTT.

This clonotype was picked up many times. This chain uses TRBV6-1 with TRBJ2-6; D not resolved. CDR1 MNHNS and CDR2 SASEGT come from the germline V gene. CDR3 length: 14 amino acids. The germline V and J ends were trimmed by 6 bases and 0 bases, with 6 bases remaining between them. DNA of the CDR3: TGTGCCAGCAGCCACGGCTCTGGGGCCAACGTCCTGACTTTC. This encodes CASSHGSGANVLTF.

This clonotype occurred many times. This chain connects TRBV28 to TRBJ2-7; 7 nucleotides match TRBD1. This CDR3 is 14 amino acids long. Unmatched junction bases numbered 4, after V lost 3 bases and J lost 2 bases. Germline V CDR1 and CDR2: MDHEN, SYDVKM. The CDR3 sequence: CASSFRDSPYEQYF. In nucleotides, the CDR3 is TGTGCCAGCAGTTTCCGGGACAGTCCCTACGAGCAGTACTTC.

This chain joins TRBV19 and TRBJ2-7; D perhaps matches TRBD1 (6 bases). Trimming took off 5 bases at V and 4 bases at J, with 15 bases between the two ends. CDR3 length: 14 residues. Germline V gives CDR1 LNHDA, CDR2 SQIVND (reference sequence). DNA for the CDR3: TGTGCCAGTAGTTTAGGACAGCTACCTTACGAGCAGTACTTC. Protein: CASSLGQLPYEQYF.

The chain carries TRBV6-1 and TRBJ1-1; 8 bases fit TRBD1. With V trimmed by 7 bases and J by 2 bases, 6 bases remained unmatched. Germline V gene lookup returns CDR1 MNHNS and CDR2 SASEGT. This CDR3 contains 14 residues. CDR3: CASTLDRENTEAFF. The CDR3 DNA reads TGTGCCAGCACCCTGGACAGGGAAAACACTGAAGCTTTCTTT.

This chain links TRBV4-1 with TRBJ2-7; D is perhaps TRBD2 (5 bases). Trimming pared 4 bases from V and 5 bases from J, leaving 18 bases between. Germline V gives CDR1 MGHRA, CDR2 YSYEKL. The CDR3 covers 15 residues. Here the CDR3 DNA reads TGCGCCAGCAGCCCCCGACTTCAGCCGGGGAACGAGCAGTACTTC. It translates to CASSPRLQPGNEQYF.

This clonotype was seen repeatedly, ten times or more. The chain links TRBV2 to TRBJ1-5; D not resolved. CDR1 is SNHLY, CDR2 FYNNEI, per germline. The CDR3 is 13 residues long. V lost 8 bases and J lost 4, with 12 bases in between. The CDR3 sequence: CASADGINQPQHF. The CDR3 DNA sequence: TGTGCCAGCGCTGACGGTATTAATCAGCCCCAGCATTTT.

This clonotype was detected many times. The chain has TRBV28 and TRBJ1-1; tentatively, D is TRBD1 (5 bases). The CDR3 length is 15 residues. Trimming cost V 5 bases and J 6 bases, with 19 bases left between them. Germline V gives CDR1 MDHEN, CDR2 SYDVKM. In DNA form, the CDR3 reads TGTGCCAGCAGTGCGCCGAGGATGGGGGACGCTGAAGCTTTCTTT. Its translation is CASSAPRMGDAEAFF.

This clonotype was observed many times. The chain combines TRBV7-2 with TRBJ2-7; D ambiguous. The CDR3 extends over 13 amino acids. Germline V gene sequence: CDR1 SGHTA, CDR2 FQGNSA. The V and J ends lost 8 bases and 3 bases respectively, with 14 bases between them. CDR3 residues: CASVPNDNYEQYF. CDR3 nucleotides: TGTGCCAGCGTGCCCAACGACAACTACGAGCAGTACTTC.

This clonotype was seen ten or more times. The genes are TRBV6-5 and TRBJ2-7; maybe TRBD2 (5 bases). The CDR3 covers 14 residues. The germline V gene has CDR1 MNHEY and CDR2 SVGAGI. Trimming removed 6 bases from V and 0 bases from J, with 12 bases in between. CDR3 nucleotides: TGTGCCAGCAGACTCGGACTGAGCTCCTACGAGCAGTACTTC. Protein: CASRLGLSSYEQYF.

This clonotype was seen repeatedly, ten times or more. This chain uses TRBV7-6 with TRBJ2-5; 9 bases line up with TRBD1. Germline CDR1 reads SGHVS; CDR2 reads FNYEAQ. The CDR3 is 16 amino acids. V trimming: 3 bases; J trimming: 5 bases; junction bases outside the gene matches: 10. CDR3 loop: CASSFRLVGTGETQYF. For the CDR3, the DNA is TGTGCCAGCAGCTTCCGTCTGGTTGGGACAGGGGAGACCCAGTACTTC. The full variable domain, rest sourced from reference TRBV7-6 and TRBJ2-5, is GAGVSQSPRYKVTKRGQDVALRCDPISGHVSLYWYRQALGQGPEFLTYFNYEAQQDKSGLPNDRFSAERPEGSISTLTIQRTEQRDSAMYRCASSFRLVGTGETQYFGPGTRLLVL.

This clonotype was seen many times. The DNA for the CDR3 is TGCAGTGCTAGACCGGACACGGCGTTGGGGGAGACCCAGTACTTC. Amino acids: CSARPDTALGETQYF. The gene calls are TRBV20-1 and TRBJ2-5; tentative D call: TRBD1 (5 bases). CDR1 and CDR2 from the germline V gene are DFQATT and SNEGSKA (reference sequence). This CDR3 contains 15 residues. The ends were cut back, 2 bases at V and 5 bases at J, with 18 bases in the middle.

In DNA, the CDR3 is TGTGCCTGGAGGAGCGGGAGAGGGGAGACCCAGTACTTC. Residues: CAWRSGRGETQYF. The chain links TRBV30 to TRBJ2-5; 8 bases match TRBD2. V trimming: 3 bases; J trimming: 5 bases; junction bases outside the gene matches: 5. There are 13 residues in the CDR3. CDR1 and CDR2 from the germline V gene are GTSNPN and SVGIG (reference sequence). Full variable domain (rest looked up from reference TRBV30 and TRBJ2-5): SQTIHQWPATLVQPVGSPLSLECTVEGTSNPNLYWYRQAAGRGLQLLFYSVGIGQISSEVPQNLSASRPQDRQFILSSKKLLLSDSGFYLCAWRSGRGETQYFGPGTRLLVL.

The chain is built from TRBV19 and TRBJ1-5, with D perhaps TRBD1 (5 bases). V lost 3 bases and J 6 bases, leaving 12 bases between the germline ends. CDR3 length: 14 amino acids. Germline V gene data show CDR1 as LNHDA and CDR2 as SQIVND (reference sequence). The CDR3 DNA reads as TGTGCCAGTAGTATCAAATCAGGGAGTCAGCCCCAGCATTTT. This gives the protein CASSIKSGSQPQHF.

This clonotype has a handful of counts. V and J are TRBV2 and TRBJ2-4, with unresolved D. The CDR3 is 15 residues long. Per the germline V gene, CDR1 is SNHLY and CDR2 is FYNNEI. The V gene lost 6 bases and the J gene lost 3 bases, with 15 bases spanning the gap. In nucleotides, the CDR3 is TGTGCCAGCAGGGGTCCTATCGAGAGCAAAAACATTCAGTACTTC. Residues: CASRGPIESKNIQYF. The full variable domain, rest sourced from reference TRBV2 and TRBJ2-4, is EPEVTQTPSHQVTQMGQEVILRCVPISNHLYFYWYRQILGQKVEFLVSFYNNEISEKSEIFDDQFSVERPDGSNFTLKIRSTKLEDSAMYFCASRGPIESKNIQYFGAGTRLSVL.

This clonotype was picked up many times. The gene calls are TRBV19 and TRBJ1-1; TRBD1 aligns across 8 bases. The V and J ends lost 3 bases and 5 bases, in that order; junction bases with no gene match: 5. The germline V gene encodes CDR1 LNHDA and CDR2 SQIVND (reference sequence). The CDR3 loop spans 14 amino acids. The CDR3 DNA is TGTGCCAGTAGTATCAGGGGGCGGGGAACTGAAGCTTTCTTT. Its protein is CASSIRGRGTEAFF.

This chain joins TRBV11-3 and TRBJ1-2; D remains unclear. The CDR3 contains 13 residues. V was clipped by 5 bases and J by 0 bases, with 7 bases between them. CDR1 and CDR2 from the germline V gene are SGHNT and YENEEA. The CDR3, as DNA: TGTGCCAGCAGCGTACAAGCTAACTATGGCTACACCTTC. It is translated as CASSVQANYGYTF.

The chain links TRBV3-1 to TRBJ2-7, with 10 bases that match TRBD2. Germline loops: CDR1 LGHDT, CDR2 YNNKEL (reference sequence). V gave up 3 bases and J gave up 3 bases; unmatched junction bases: 5. The CDR3 runs 15 residues. This CDR3 reads CASSQYGLADYEQYF. CDR3 DNA: TGTGCCAGCAGCCAGTACGGACTAGCGGACTACGAGCAGTACTTC.

The chain uses TRBV14 and TRBJ1-2; D uncertain. Trimming shortened V by 0 bases and J by 4 bases, and 9 bases separated the two germline ends. Germline V lookup: CDR1 SGHDN, CDR2 FVKESK. The length of the CDR3 is 14 residues. The CDR3 DNA follows: TGTGCCAGCAGCCAAGATGGCCGCTCCTATGGCTACACCTTC. Its translation: CASSQDGRSYGYTF.

This clonotype was recorded at least ten times. The V call is TRBV7-9, the J call TRBJ2-5, with TRBD2 matching 7 bases. The V and J ends lost 3 bases and 2 bases, in that order; junction bases with no gene match: 6. Germline V lookup: CDR1 SEHNR, CDR2 FQNEAQ (reference sequence). The CDR3 is 15 residues long. CDR3 nucleotide sequence: TGTGCCAGCAGCTTCGGGGGGAAAGGGCAAGAGACCCAGTACTTC. It encodes CASSFGGKGQETQYF.

This clonotype has at least ten counts. The chain uses TRBV20-1 and TRBJ2-2; D is uncertain. V shed 6 bases and J shed 3 bases, with 8 bases lying between them. The CDR3 sequence is 12 residues long. Germline loops: CDR1 DFQATT, CDR2 SNEGSKA (reference sequence). In DNA form, the CDR3 reads TGCAGTGCCCCGGTGGACACCGGGGAGCTGTTTTTT. Translating it yields CSAPVDTGELFF.

This clonotype has at least ten counts. This chain uses TRBV12-3 or TRBV12-4 with TRBJ1-2; a possible D gene is TRBD1 (5 bases). The CDR3 consists of 16 residues. Trimming cost V 5 bases and J 8 bases, with 24 bases left between them. The CDR3 sequence: CASSLQLNPRDRGYTF. The CDR3 nucleotides read TGTGCCAGCAGTCTTCAGTTAAATCCGCGTGACAGAGGCTACACCTTC.

V is TRBV20-1 and J is TRBJ2-7; TRBD2 matches at 13 bases. The CDR3 length is 14 residues. Per germline, CDR1 DFQATT and CDR2 SNEGSKA (reference sequence). The V segment lost 5 bases and the J segment 4 bases; nucleotides outside the gene matches: 5. CDR3 nucleotides: TGCAGTGCTGGATTACTAGCGGGAGGGTACGAGCAGTACTTC. Translation gives CSAGLLAGGYEQYF.

This clonotype was seen more than once but under ten times. The chain has TRBV6-5 and TRBJ2-7, with 10 bases identical to TRBD2. Germline V gene sequence: CDR1 MNHEY, CDR2 SVGAGI. The trim removed 4 bases at V and 4 bases at J, leaving 7 bases unmatched. The CDR3 totals 15 residues. The CDR3 spells CASSSEREGRYEQYF. The CDR3 nucleotides read TGTGCCAGCAGTTCGGAGCGGGAGGGCCGGTACGAGCAGTACTTC.

The sample holds many counts of this clonotype. The chain links TRBV6-2 or TRBV6-3 to TRBJ2-7, with a possible D match to TRBD2 (6 bases). This CDR3 has 15 residues. Trimming shortened V by 7 bases and J by 5 bases, and 21 bases separated the two germline ends. The V gene's germline CDR1 is MNHEY and CDR2 SVGEGT. The CDR3 here is CASILGGAGKNEQYF. For the CDR3, the DNA is TGTGCCAGCATCCTCGGGGGAGCAGGGAAGAACGAGCAGTACTTC.